A single sample gave rise to the 8 T cell receptor beta chains below, sequenced in a study of vaccination and CD4 T cells after COVID-19. Their antigen targets remain unknown. An Oncomine TCR Beta short-read assay was used to sequence the DNA from cultured CD4+ T cells. TCRdb independently ran MiXCR on the PCR reads; one entry per CDR3 protein. Found here are over 10,000 distinct CDR3 sequences, roughly 48% of them singletons; the top ten hold 21%. Treatment described: roughly 10-day PBMC culture with coronavirus spike peptide pools or control peptides (ViraFEST assay). Specimen: CD4+ T cells from blood, cultured in vitro. The receptor set was obtained from a human donor who had recovered from COVID-19.

The V and J genes are TRBV14 and TRBJ2-5, with 13 bases fitting TRBD2. V lost 4 bases to trimming and J lost 5 bases; unmatched junction nucleotides: 4. The germline V gene encodes CDR1 SGHDN and CDR2 FVKESK. The CDR3 has 15 residues. CDR3: CASSPGLAGVETQYF. DNA of the CDR3: TGTGCCAGCAGCCCTGGACTAGCGGGAGTGGAGACCCAGTACTTC.

This clonotype was seen only a few times. The V and J genes are TRBV2 and TRBJ1-5; D is unresolved. CDR3 length: 12 amino acids. V shed 4 bases and J shed 7 bases, with 8 bases lying between them. Looked up from germline, CDR1 is SNHLY and CDR2 is FYNNEI. CDR3 amino acids: CASSVGRQPQHF. The CDR3 region has the DNA TGTGCCAGCAGTGTGGGGAGACAGCCCCAGCATTTT.

The chain joins TRBV19 to TRBJ2-7; D call uncertain. The CDR3 spans 13 residues. V was shortened by 4 bases and J by 7 bases, with 14 bases between the two germline ends. Germline CDR1 is LNHDA and CDR2 is SQIVND (reference sequence). The CDR3 coding sequence is TGTGCCAGTAGTACCGGACCCCTTAGGGAGCAGTACTTC. Residues: CASSTGPLREQYF.

The chain couples TRBV12-3 or TRBV12-4 to TRBJ2-1, with 7 nucleotides matching TRBD2. The CDR3 spans 15 residues. V was pared by 6 bases and J by 4 bases, with 9 bases of the junction left unmatched. CDR3 bases: TGTGCCAGCAGCCAATATAGCGGGCCATACAATGAGCAGTTCTTC. Its protein is CASSQYSGPYNEQFF.

The rearrangement uses TRBV15 and TRBJ2-7; D is possibly TRBD1 or TRBD2 (5 bases each). The CDR3 sequence is 17 residues long. V was pared by 8 bases and J by 3 bases, with 26 bases between. The V gene's germline CDR1 is LNHNV and CDR2 YYDKDF (reference sequence). The CDR3 sequence is CATVLWGNGFKGYEQYF. In DNA, the CDR3 is TGTGCCACCGTTTTATGGGGGAACGGATTTAAGGGCTACGAGCAGTACTTC. The entire variable domain, with the rest obtained from reference TRBV15 and TRBJ2-7, is as follows: DAMVIQNPRYQVTQFGKPVTLSCSQTLNHNVMYWYQQKSSQAPKLLFHYYDKDFNNEADTPDNFQSRRPNTSFCFLDIRSPGLGDTAMYLCATVLWGNGFKGYEQYFGPGTRLTVT.

The rearrangement uses TRBV6-1 and TRBJ1-2; D is unresolved. The germline V gene encodes CDR1 MNHNS and CDR2 SASEGT. V was pared by 7 bases and J by 8 bases, with 14 bases between. There are 12 residues in the CDR3. The CDR3 DNA sequence: TGTGCCAGCAAACCATATGGCGGGGGCTACACCTTC. It is translated as CASKPYGGGYTF.

There are a few counts of this clonotype. This chain links TRBV6-1 with TRBJ2-4; no clear D. The V gene's germline CDR1 is MNHNS and CDR2 SASEGT. CDR3 length: 13 residues. V was pared by 6 bases and J by 0 bases, with 6 bases between. The CDR3: CASRGLAKNIQYF. CDR3 nucleotides: TGTGCCAGCAGGGGGTTAGCCAAAAACATTCAGTACTTC.

The sample holds a few counts of this clonotype. The rearrangement joins TRBV20-1 to TRBJ2-7, with 10 bases fitting TRBD2. CDR1 DFQATT and CDR2 SNEGSKA come from the germline V gene (reference sequence). The length of the CDR3 is 14 residues. V trimming: 1 base; J trimming: 3 bases; junction bases outside the gene matches: 3. The CDR3 spells CSARGRTSGYEQYF. The CDR3 coding sequence is TGCAGTGCTAGAGGCCGGACTAGCGGCTACGAGCAGTACTTC.